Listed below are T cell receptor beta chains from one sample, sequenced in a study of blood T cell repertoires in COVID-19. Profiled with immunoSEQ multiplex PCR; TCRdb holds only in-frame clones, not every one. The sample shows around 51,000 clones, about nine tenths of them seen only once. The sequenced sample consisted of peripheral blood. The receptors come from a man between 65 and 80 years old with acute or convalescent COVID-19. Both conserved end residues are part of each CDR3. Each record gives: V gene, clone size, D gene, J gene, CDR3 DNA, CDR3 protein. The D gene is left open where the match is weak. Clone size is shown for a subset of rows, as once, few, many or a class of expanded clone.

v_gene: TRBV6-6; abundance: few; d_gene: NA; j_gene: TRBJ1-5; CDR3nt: TGTGCCAGCAGCCCTGGGGGGGTCGGTGGCAATCAGCCCCAGCATTTT; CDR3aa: CASSPGGVGGNQPQHF
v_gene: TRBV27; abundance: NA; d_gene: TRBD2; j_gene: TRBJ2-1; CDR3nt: TGTGCCAGCAGCCTTTCTAGCGGGGGGTACAATGAGCAGTTCTTC; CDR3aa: CASSLSSGGYNEQFF
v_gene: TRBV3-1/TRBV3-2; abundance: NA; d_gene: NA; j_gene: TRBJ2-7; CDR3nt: TGTGCCAGCAGCGCTCGGGGGACTCGGGGGGAGCAGTACTTC; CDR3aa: CASSARGTRGEQYF
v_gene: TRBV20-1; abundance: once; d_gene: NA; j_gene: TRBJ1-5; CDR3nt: TGCAGTGCTAGTGAACAGGGAAGCAATCAGCCCCAGCATTTT; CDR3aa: CSASEQGSNQPQHF
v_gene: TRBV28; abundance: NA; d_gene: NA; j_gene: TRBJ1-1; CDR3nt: TGTGCCAGCAGTTTAAGAGTAAACACTGAAGCTTTCTTT; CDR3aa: CASSLRVNTEAFF
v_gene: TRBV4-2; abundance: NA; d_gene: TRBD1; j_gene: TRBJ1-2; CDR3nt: TGTGCCAGCAGCCAAGTATCGGACAGGGGAGGCGGCTACACCTTC; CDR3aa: CASSQVSDRGGGYTF
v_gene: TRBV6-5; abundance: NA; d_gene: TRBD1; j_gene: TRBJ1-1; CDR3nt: TGTGCCAGCAGTTACTCTAGGACAGGGGGCGCAATGGCTTTCTTT; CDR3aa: CASSYSRTGGAMAFF
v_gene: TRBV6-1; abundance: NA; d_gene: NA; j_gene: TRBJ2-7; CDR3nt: TGTGCCAGCAGTGAGCTGACAGCTTTCGAGCAGTACTTC; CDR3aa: CASSELTAFEQYF
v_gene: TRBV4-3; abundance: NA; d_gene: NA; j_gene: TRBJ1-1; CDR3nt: TGCGCCAGCAGCCAATCAGGGGTCAGAGCGTCGGGCACTGAAGCTTTCTTT; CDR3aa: CASSQSGVRASGTEAFF
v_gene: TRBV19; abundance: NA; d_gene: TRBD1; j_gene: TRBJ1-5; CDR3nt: TGTGCCAGTAGTAGGACAGGGTATTACAATCAGCCCCAGCATTTT; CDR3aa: CASSRTGYYNQPQHF
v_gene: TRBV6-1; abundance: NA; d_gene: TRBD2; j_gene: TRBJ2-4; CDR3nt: TGTGCCAGCAGTGAACGGGGGAGGGGCGGCAAAAACATTCAGTACTTC; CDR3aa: CASSERGRGGKNIQYF
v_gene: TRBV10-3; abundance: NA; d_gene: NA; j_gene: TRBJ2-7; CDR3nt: TGTGCCATCAAGGGGGAATATGGCTCCTACGAGCAGTACTTC; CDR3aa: CAIKGEYGSYEQYF
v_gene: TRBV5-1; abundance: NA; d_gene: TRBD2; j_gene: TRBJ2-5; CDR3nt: TGCGCCAGCAAGATAGCGGGGGCGGAAGGGGAGACCCAGTACTTC; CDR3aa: CASKIAGAEGETQYF
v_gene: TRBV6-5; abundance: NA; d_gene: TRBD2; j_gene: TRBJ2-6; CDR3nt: TGTGCCACCGCCGAGGGAGGGGCTGGGGCCAACGTCCTGACTTTC; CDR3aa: CATAEGGAGANVLTF
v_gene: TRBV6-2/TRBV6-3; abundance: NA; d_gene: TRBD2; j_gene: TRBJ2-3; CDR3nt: TGTGCCAGCAGTTATGAACGGGGGGTGGATACGCAGTATTTT; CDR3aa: CASSYERGVDTQYF
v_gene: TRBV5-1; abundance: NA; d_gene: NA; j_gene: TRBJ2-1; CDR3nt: TGCGCCAGCAGCTTGAAGCAGGGTAGGGACAATGAGCAGTTCTTC; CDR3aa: CASSLKQGRDNEQFF
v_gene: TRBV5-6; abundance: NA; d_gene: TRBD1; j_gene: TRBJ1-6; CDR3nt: TGTGCCAGCAGCTGGCAGGGGGTCAATTCACCCCTCCACTTT; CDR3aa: CASSWQGVNSPLHF
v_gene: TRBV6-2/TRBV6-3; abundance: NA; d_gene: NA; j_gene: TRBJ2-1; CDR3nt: TGTGCCAGCAGTTACGGAAGGGGAAGGGGAAATGAGCAGTTCTTC; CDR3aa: CASSYGRGRGNEQFF